This TCR beta chain was recovered during a study of T cell repertoires in cytomegalovirus infection (dated by TCRdb to the late 2010s). In the study overall: Peptide stimulations targeted recently identified HLA-C-restricted CMV epitopes, whose presentation resists viral immunomodulation, together with well-studied HLA-B-restricted epitopes. Because public TCR beta signatures pointed to carriage of CMV infection together with the matching HLA type, the HLA type of each donor mattered for the analysis.

Comment on this clonotype: Its cognate antigen has yet to be identified. Within one base of it there is no much larger clone, and no base qualities were kept.

V and J are truncated by 1 base and 0 bases respectively, leaving an intervening sequence of 19 bases. The CDR3 measures 19 amino acids from cysteine to phenylalanine. The read is trimmed to its CDR3 DNA, 57 bases read in frame from base 1. The germline V gene specifies LGHNT as CDR1 and FRNRAP as CDR2. Broader findings and caveats from the paper: The ex vivo response was dominated by HLA-C-restricted CMV-specific TCR beta clonotypes, which also provided the single most frequent clonotype in two of eight donors. Carriers of CMV infection plus the relevant HLA type were discriminated by the cumulative frequency of public TCR beta family members in the study cohort and in an independent roughly 340-donor cohort.

TCRdb names Illumina HiSeq 1500 as the instrument used. TCRdb redid the processing of the public reads, applying fastp at Q25 and MiXCR, and retained in-frame beta chains. Under each unique CDR3 protein, matching rows form one entry showing the most common genes and DNA. The sample table lists around 540,000 distinct CDR3 sequences, about 33% of them with a count of one. The leading ten clones occupy 15% to 20% of the sample. This sample's treatment or condition label indicates: in vitro stimulation with specific CMV peptide epitopes to enrich CMV-specific T cells. The V and J segments used are TRBV12-5 and TRBJ1-3; the D gene lacks a confident call. The TCR was taken from a human donor in good health (CMV status not recorded). Some clones in this sample may be carry-over from other donors' samples. This specimen consisted of cultured PBMCs, obtained from culture after CMV antigen stimulation. The nucleotides are TGTGCTAGTGGTTTGGCCAGAGGCTATCCGCTGCTCTCTGGAAACACCATATATTTT. This gives the protein CASGLARGYPLLSGNTIYF.